This TCR beta chain derives from a study of molecular identifiers for immune sequencing clone quantification. V was pared by 5 bases and J by 3 bases, with 11 bases between. There are 14 residues in the CDR3. From germline, CDR1 is SGHTA and CDR2 FQGNSA. TCRdb fed the PCR reads into MiXCR, producing one record per CDR3 protein. The table shows 490,000 or so distinct CDR3 sequences, with roughly 26% occurring only once. The sequenced sample was naive CD8+ T cells from blood, with Jurkat cell RNA spiked in. Subset of the sample: FACS-sorted CD8+CD4-CCR7+CD45RA+ naive T cells. The chain is built from TRBV7-2 and TRBJ2-1, with D unresolved. This TCR was recovered from a human donor in good health. Some libraries in this study had Jurkat cell RNA spiked in. The CDR3 here is CASSEWGSYNEQFF. As DNA, the CDR3 is TGTGCCAGCAGCGAATGGGGAAGCTACAATGAGCAGTTCTTC.